These T cell receptor beta chains were read from a single sample in a study of T-cell memory formation after mild COVID-19. A single record per CDR3 protein comes from TCRdb applying MiXCR to the 5' RACE reads. The table lists around 200,000 distinct CDR3 sequences, 20% to 25% of them singletons. The sample taken for sequencing was PBMCs or a T cell subset sorted from them (not recorded which). Source of these receptors: an adult woman who had mild COVID-19 (a few samples of this study predate the infection). Cell type and time point are not known. Each CDR3 is given with its conserved first and last residue. A D gene is named only where the DNA matches it firmly. Not every row has a clone size; where given, it reads once, few, many or a size class.

clone size	J gene	D gene	V gene	CDR3 length	CDR3 DNA	CDR3 protein
NA	TRBJ2-1	TRBD2	TRBV7-6	12	TGTGCCAGCAGCAAAACTAGCGGGGAGCAGTTCTTC	CASSKTSGEQFF
NA	TRBJ2-7	NA	TRBV4-1	14	TGCGCCAGCAGCCGCGTCGGGGAGAGCTACGAGCAGTACTTC	CASSRVGESYEQYF
many	TRBJ1-1	NA	TRBV7-6	14	TGTGCCAGCAGCGAGCCGGACGGGAACACTGAAGCTTTCTTT	CASSEPDGNTEAFF
few	TRBJ2-7	NA	TRBV9	16	TGTGCCAGCAGCTCCTATCTTTTGGCGGGTGTAGAAGAGCAGTACTTC	CASSSYLLAGVEEQYF
NA	TRBJ2-7	TRBD1	TRBV3-1	17	TGTGCCAGCAGCCAAGATGGAGTGGGGACAGGGGCCTACGAGCAGTACTTC	CASSQDGVGTGAYEQYF
few	TRBJ2-3	TRBD1	TRBV6-2/TRBV6-3	15	TGTGCCAGCAGTTATGGGGACAGGACCACAGATACGCAGTATTTT	CASSYGDRTTDTQYF
few	TRBJ1-1	TRBD1	TRBV27	15	TGTGCCAGCAGTTCCCCGACAGGGGACGACTTTGAAGCTTTCTTT	CASSSPTGDDFEAFF
NA	TRBJ1-2	TRBD1	TRBV4-1	15	TGCGCCAGCAGCCAAAACAGGGGGCACAATTATGGCTACACCTTC	CASSQNRGHNYGYTF
NA	TRBJ2-3	NA	TRBV5-1	15	TGCGCCAGCAGCTTCGGGACTCTTAAGGCAGATACGCAGTATTTT	CASSFGTLKADTQYF
NA	TRBJ2-1	NA	TRBV9	15	TGTGCCAGCAGCGCCCAAGGTAGGGGAAGGAGTGAGCAGTTCTTC	CASSAQGRGRSEQFF
NA	TRBJ2-7	NA	TRBV6-2/TRBV6-3	12	TGTGCCACTTCGGCCCGGGACTACGAGCAGTACTTC	CATSARDYEQYF
NA	TRBJ2-3	NA	TRBV5-1	17	TGCGCCAGCAGGGGAGTACCGGGACCCTCTAGCACAGATACGCAGTATTTT	CASRGVPGPSSTDTQYF
few	TRBJ2-1	TRBD1	TRBV7-9	16	TGTGCCAGCAGCTTAGCGGGACAGGGGATCTACAATGAGCAGTTCTTC	CASSLAGQGIYNEQFF
NA	TRBJ2-7	NA	TRBV7-9	13	TGTGCCAGCAGCGCTGACCCCTCCTACGAGCAGTACTTC	CASSADPSYEQYF
few	TRBJ2-7	NA	TRBV5-1	15	TGCGCCAGCAGGACGACATCTGGGTTGGTCTACGAGCAGTACTTC	CASRTTSGLVYEQYF
many	TRBJ2-1	NA	TRBV29-1	13	TGCAGCGCCAACGTCCATACGCGGAATGAGCAGTTCTTC	CSANVHTRNEQFF
few	TRBJ2-1	NA	TRBV7-2	14	TGTGCCAGCAGCTTACTCCGGGACAACAATGAGCAGTTCTTC	CASSLLRDNNEQFF